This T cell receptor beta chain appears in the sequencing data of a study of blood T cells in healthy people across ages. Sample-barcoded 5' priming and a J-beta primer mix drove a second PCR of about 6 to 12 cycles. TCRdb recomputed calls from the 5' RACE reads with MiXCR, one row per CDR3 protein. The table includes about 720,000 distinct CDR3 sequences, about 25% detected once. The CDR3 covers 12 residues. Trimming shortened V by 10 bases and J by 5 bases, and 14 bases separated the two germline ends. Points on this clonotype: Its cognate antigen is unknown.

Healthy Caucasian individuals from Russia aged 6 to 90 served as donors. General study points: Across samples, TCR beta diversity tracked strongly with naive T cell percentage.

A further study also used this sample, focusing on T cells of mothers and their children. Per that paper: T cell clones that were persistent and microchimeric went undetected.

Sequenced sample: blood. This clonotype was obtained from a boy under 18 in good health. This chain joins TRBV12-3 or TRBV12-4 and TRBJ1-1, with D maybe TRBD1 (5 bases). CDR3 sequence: CATTGEGTEAFF. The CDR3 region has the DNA TGTGCCACCACCGGTGAGGGGACTGAAGCTTTCTTT.